These 31 T cell receptor beta chains were sequenced from one sample in a study of read filtering for tumor transcriptome and immune sequencing. Molecular barcoded adaptors covering alpha/delta and beta/gamma chains were used on roughly 400 ng RNA. TCRdb re-called the reads through MiXCR, storing one row per CDR3 protein. The sample records some 120,000 distinct CDR3 sequences, under 15% being singletons. The sequenced sample was a population of CD138-negative cells sorted from bone marrow. Receptors originate from a donor aged 40 or over with multiple myeloma.

This chain uses TRBV2 with TRBJ2-5, with 10 nucleotides matching TRBD1. This CDR3 comprises 14 residues. The germline V gene encodes CDR1 SNHLY and CDR2 FYNNEI. With 7 bases clipped from V and 5 bases from J, the junction kept 7 bases outside the gene matches. CDR3 in DNA: TGTGCCAGCAACCCCGGGACAGGGGTCGAGACCCAGTACTTC. The encoded protein is CASNPGTGVETQYF.

This clonotype has at least ten counts. This chain uses TRBV29-1 with TRBJ2-3; TRBD2 matches at 12 bases. The germline gives CDR1 SQVTM, CDR2 ANQGSEA. The ends lost 3 bases at V and 6 bases at J; junction bases unmatched: 4. The CDR3 length is 14 residues. The CDR3 sequence: CSVETSGRMDTQYF. The CDR3, as DNA: TGCAGCGTTGAGACTAGCGGGAGAATGGATACGCAGTATTTT.

This clonotype was seen repeatedly, ten times or more. This chain connects TRBV7-2 to TRBJ2-7; TRBD2 matches 11 bases. The CDR3 contains 13 residues. The germline V gene has CDR1 SGHTA and CDR2 FQGNSA. V gave up 4 bases and J gave up 5 bases; unmatched junction bases: 1. The CDR3 is CASSSGLADEQYF. The CDR3, as DNA: TGTGCCAGCAGCTCGGGACTAGCGGACGAGCAGTACTTC.

Notes on this clonotype: In this CDR3 the conserved last residue, phenylalanine or tryptophan, is missing, so a read error is likely. The chain uses TRBV28 and TRBJ2-1; the match to TRBD2 covers 7 bases. The CDR3 is 15 amino acids. Trimming cost V 6 bases and J 7 bases; bases outside gene matches: 12. Germline V lookup: CDR1 MDHEN, CDR2 SYDVKM. The CDR3 nucleotides read TGTGCCAGCAGGGATAGCGGGCGGGCCTCGAATGAGCAGTTCCTC. Its protein product is CASRDSGRASNEQFL.

This sequence joins TRBV4-2 and TRBJ2-5; the match to TRBD2 covers 10 bases. Looked up from germline, CDR1 is LGHNA and CDR2 is YNFKEQ. Trimming took 1 base from V and 4 from J; bases not matched to a gene: 15. The CDR3 extends over 19 amino acids. For the CDR3, the DNA is TGTGCCAGCAGCCAAGGGTTCCTAGCGGGAGACGGAGTGGGAGAGACCCAGTACTTC. This sequence encodes CASSQGFLAGDGVGETQYF.

About this clonotype: This may be a read error, as it is one base from a much larger clone. The V call is TRBV28, the J call TRBJ2-6; no firm D call. V lost 10 bases and J 0 bases, leaving 7 bases between the germline ends. The CDR3 runs 13 residues. CDR1 is MDHEN and CDR2 is SYDVKM in the germline V gene. CDR3 protein: CANSFSGANVLTF. The DNA for the CDR3 is TGTGCCAACAGCTTCTCTGGGGCCAACGTCCTGACTTTC.

This clonotype was seen at least ten times. CDR3 sequence (DNA): TGTGCCAGCAGCCGACCGGGACAGGAGGTCTATAGCAATCAGCCCCAGCATTTT. It codes for CASSRPGQEVYSNQPQHF. The gene calls are TRBV3-1 and TRBJ1-5; 8 bases map to TRBD1. Germline values: CDR1 LGHDT, CDR2 YNNKEL (reference sequence). V trimming: 4 bases; J trimming: 0 bases; junction bases outside the gene matches: 11. The CDR3 consists of 18 residues.

This clonotype appeared many times. The CDR3 loop reads CASSPRLAGDTQYF. The DNA of the CDR3 is TGTGCCAGCAGTCCACGACTAGCGGGCGATACGCAGTATTTT. The V call is TRBV7-2, the J call TRBJ2-3; 10 positions match TRBD2. Germline V gene sequence: CDR1 SGHTA, CDR2 FQGNSA. V shed 6 bases, J shed 6 bases, and the junction held 6 bases outside the gene matches. This CDR3 is 14 amino acids long.

This clonotype has ten or more counts. This chain links TRBV5-1 with TRBJ1-2; TRBD1 aligns across 9 bases. This CDR3 has 15 amino acids. CDR1 and CDR2 (germline): SGHRS, YFSETQ. Trimming took 4 bases from V and 2 from J; bases not matched to a gene: 6. The CDR3 reads CASSPVGTGNYGYTF. The CDR3, as DNA: TGCGCCAGCAGCCCTGTAGGGACAGGGAACTATGGCTACACCTTC.

Regarding this clonotype: This may arise from a read error, as a much more abundant clone is one base away. The V gene is TRBV7-2, the J gene TRBJ2-3, with D possibly being TRBD2 (5 bases). Per germline, CDR1 SGHTA and CDR2 FQGNSA. This CDR3 region has 14 residues. CDR3 region: CASGLRLQPNTQYF. The CDR3, as DNA: TGTGCCAGCGGCTTAAGACTACAACCTAATACGCAGTATTTT.

At least ten counts were recorded for this clonotype. The chain carries TRBV20-1 and TRBJ2-2; possible D gene TRBD1, 6 bases. The CDR3 is made up of 15 amino acids. V was clipped by 0 bases and J by 3 bases, with 11 bases between them. CDR1 is DFQATT, CDR2 SNEGSKA, per germline (reference sequence). The chain's CDR3 is CSAREWDKYTGELFF. CDR3 coding DNA: TGCAGTGCTAGAGAGTGGGACAAGTACACCGGGGAGCTGTTTTTT.

Many counts were recorded for this clonotype. J is TRBJ2-5 and V is TRBV29-1; D might be TRBD1 (6 bases). The CDR3 is made up of 15 amino acids. Germline CDR1 is SQVTM and CDR2 is ANQGSEA. Trimming shortened V by 4 bases and J by 5 bases, and 20 bases separated the two germline ends. The CDR3 protein is CSVGGKGSQGETQYF. The CDR3 nucleotides read TGCAGCGTTGGTGGCAAGGGATCGCAGGGGGAGACCCAGTACTTC.

In its sample, this clonotype was seen many times. This chain joins TRBV2 and TRBJ2-1; 13 bases are a match to TRBD2. Germline CDR1 and CDR2: SNHLY and FYNNEI. J lost 8 bases, V lost 4 bases, and 5 bases had no gene match. This CDR3 comprises 15 residues. In DNA form, the CDR3 reads TGTGCCAGCAGTGCTGGGACTAGCGGGATCCATGAGCAGTTCTTC. It is translated as CASSAGTSGIHEQFF.

Points on this clonotype: A read error may explain this, as a much larger clone is one base away. The J gene is TRBJ1-2, the V gene TRBV6-5; TRBD1 is a possible D gene (5 bases). There are 12 residues in the CDR3. Germline-derived CDR1 and CDR2 are MNHEY and SVGAGI. The CDR3 DNA reads as TGTGCCAGCGGTGGGGGGAACTATGGCCACACCTTC. It specifies CASGGGNYGHTF.

In its sample, this clonotype was seen a few times. The gene calls are TRBV18 and TRBJ2-5, with D unresolved. CDR3 length equals 14 residues. The germline CDR1 and CDR2 sequences are KGHSH and LQKENI. Trimming left V 0 bases short and J 5 bases short, with 10 bases between. The CDR3 is CASSPPPATETQYF. CDR3 DNA sequence: TGTGCCAGCTCACCACCGCCCGCGACGGAGACCCAGTACTTC.

This clonotype was picked up many times. This chain joins TRBV19 and TRBJ2-6; D is ambiguous. The CDR3 loop spans 15 amino acids. Trimming took off 2 bases at V and 0 bases at J, with 5 bases between the two ends. Germline values: CDR1 LNHDA, CDR2 SQIVND (reference sequence). The CDR3 sequence: CASSISASGANVLTF. In DNA, the CDR3 is TGTGCCAGTAGTATATCAGCCTCTGGGGCCAACGTCCTGACTTTC.

This clonotype came up many times. The CDR3 coding sequence is TGTGCCAGCAGCCCATCAGTAACCAAAAACATTCAGTACTTC. Its translation is CASSPSVTKNIQYF. The rearrangement joins TRBV5-6 to TRBJ2-4; no firm D call. V was trimmed by 4 bases and J by 2 bases, leaving 10 bases between them. The length of the CDR3 is 14 residues. The germline V gene encodes CDR1 SGHDT and CDR2 YYEEEE.

In this sample, this clonotype turned up many times. V usage is TRBV2 and J usage is TRBJ2-3; D unresolved. There are 15 residues in the CDR3. The V end lost 5 bases, the J end lost 2 bases, and 14 bases lay between the germline ends. Germline V CDR1 and CDR2: SNHLY, FYNNEI. The CDR3 bases are TGTGCCAGCAGTTCCCGGGCCGCAATCACAGATACGCAGTATTTT. Residues: CASSSRAAITDTQYF.

This clonotype has a count of ten or more. The V and J genes are TRBV9 and TRBJ1-1; 7 nucleotides align to TRBD1. Germline CDR1 SGDLS, CDR2 YYNGEE. CDR3 length: 12 residues. Germline trimming cut 3 bases from V and 6 bases from J; bases unmatched to any gene: 2. The CDR3 reads CASSAGGSEAFF. DNA for the CDR3: TGTGCCAGCAGCGCAGGGGGGTCTGAAGCTTTCTTT.

This clonotype was counted at least ten times. This chain uses TRBV19 with TRBJ2-1; the match to TRBD2 covers 12 bases. This CDR3 is 19 amino acids long. The germline CDR1 and CDR2 sequences are LNHDA and SQIVND (reference sequence). V was pared by 4 bases and J by 3 bases, with 13 bases of the junction left unmatched. The CDR3 is CASSNPPGLAGGFYNEQFF. The CDR3 bases are TGTGCCAGTAGTAACCCTCCCGGGCTAGCGGGAGGGTTCTACAATGAGCAGTTCTTC.

The chain uses TRBV18 and TRBJ2-2; no clear D gene. Between the trimmed V and J ends, which lost 3 bases and 0 bases, there was a span of 8 bases. Germline V CDR1 and CDR2: KGHSH, LQKENI. The length of the CDR3 is 15 residues. The CDR3 sequence is CASSPSYANTGELFF. The CDR3 nucleotides are TGTGCCAGCTCACCTAGCTACGCGAACACCGGGGAGCTGTTTTTT.

This clonotype has a count of ten or more. The rearrangement links TRBV7-9 to TRBJ2-1, with 9 bases aligning to TRBD2. V shed 8 bases, J shed 8 bases, and the junction held 10 bases outside the gene matches. This CDR3 region has 14 residues. Germline CDR1 is SEHNR and CDR2 is FQNEAQ (reference sequence). Written as DNA, the CDR3 is TGTGCCAGCTCTCCAGGGCTAGCGGGGTATGAGCAGTTCTTC. Translating gives CASSPGLAGYEQFF.

This clonotype was counted many times. The chain joins TRBV4-2 to TRBJ2-1; 9 bases line up with TRBD2. V dropped 0 bases and J dropped 7; count of bases not matched to a gene: 10. Germline values: CDR1 LGHNA, CDR2 YNFKEQ. The CDR3 consists of 17 residues. CDR3 residues: CASSQEASGTKWNEQFF. Written as DNA, the CDR3 is TGTGCCAGCAGCCAAGAGGCTAGCGGGACTAAGTGGAATGAGCAGTTCTTC.

Ten or more counts support this clonotype. The rearrangement joins TRBV12-3 or TRBV12-4 to TRBJ1-4; 8 bases map to TRBD1. Trimming cost V 6 bases and J 7 bases; bases outside gene matches: 7. This CDR3 contains 14 residues. The CDR3 sequence: CASSLQGVSEKLFF. For the CDR3, the DNA is TGTGCCAGCAGCCTACAGGGGGTTAGTGAAAAACTGTTTTTT.

The chain joins TRBV3-1 to TRBJ1-5; D unclear. The CDR3 loop spans 14 amino acids. CDR1 is LGHDT, CDR2 YNNKEL, per germline (reference sequence). Trimming took 0 bases from V and 5 from J, leaving 8 bases between them. The CDR3 DNA reads TGTGCCAGCAGCCAAGACCCCGCCGATCAGCCCCAGCATTTT. Translation gives CASSQDPADQPQHF.

In this sample, this clonotype turned up many times. This sequence joins TRBV7-8 and TRBJ2-3, with TRBD1 identical over 7 bases. V was pared by 5 bases and J by 2 bases, with 10 bases of the junction left unmatched. Germline-derived CDR1 and CDR2 are SGHVS and FQNEAQ. This CDR3 contains 16 residues. Here the CDR3 reads CASSIRSQGHTDTQYF. DNA of the CDR3: TGTGCCAGCAGCATACGGTCACAGGGGCACACAGATACGCAGTATTTT.

This clonotype occurred many times. This chain uses TRBV29-1 with TRBJ1-4; possible D gene TRBD1, 5 bases. The CDR3 has 13 amino acids. The germline CDR1 and CDR2 sequences are SQVTM and ANQGSEA. V was pared by 7 bases and J by 6 bases, with 15 bases between. As DNA, the CDR3 is TGCAGCGGTGGGGACTCCAGGGATGAAAAACTGTTTTTT. It codes for CSGGDSRDEKLFF. The entire variable domain, with the rest obtained from reference TRBV29-1 and TRBJ1-4, is as follows: SAVISQKPSRDICQRGTSLTIQCQVDSQVTMMFWYRQQPGQSLTLIATANQGSEATYESGFVIDKFPISRPNLTFSTLTVSNMSPEDSSIYLCSGGDSRDEKLFFGSGTQLSVL.

This clonotype was counted at least ten times. The chain couples TRBV5-1 to TRBJ2-4, with TRBD1 identical over 7 bases. Per germline, CDR1 SGHRS and CDR2 YFSETQ. Trimming cost V 2 bases and J 2 bases; bases outside gene matches: 7. The CDR3 totals 16 residues. The CDR3 bases are TGCGCCAGCAGCTTATGGCAGGGGGATACCAAAAACATTCAGTACTTC. Translated: CASSLWQGDTKNIQYF.

Comments on this clonotype: At one end, the junction sequence differs from germline, possibly due to a read error. The V and J genes are TRBV11-2 and TRBJ2-1; D may be TRBD1 (7 bases). Germline V gives CDR1 SGHAT, CDR2 FQNNGV. The CDR3 is made up of 17 amino acids. The CDR3 DNA sequence: TGTACCAGCAGCGCCCTCGGCCAGGGGGAGGTCTACAATGAGCGGTTCTTC. The encoded protein is CTSSALGQGEVYNERFF.

In DNA form, the CDR3 reads TGTGCCAGCAGAGGACAGGGGAGTGGAGGCTACACCTTC. Protein: CASRGQGSGGYTF. The chain combines TRBV6-2 or TRBV6-3 with TRBJ1-2; 9 positions match TRBD1. Germline-derived CDR1 and CDR2 are MNHEY and SVGEGT. The CDR3 runs to 13 residues. J lost 8 bases, V lost 6 bases, and 7 bases had no gene match.

The table lists this clonotype with many counts. The chain is built from TRBV28 and TRBJ1-2, with TRBD1 identical over 10 bases. Per germline, CDR1 MDHEN and CDR2 SYDVKM. The V segment lost 6 bases and the J segment 8 bases; nucleotides outside the gene matches: 9. This CDR3 comprises 14 residues. The CDR3 loop is CASRTRTGGGGYTF. Here the CDR3 DNA reads TGTGCCAGCAGAACCCGGACAGGGGGGGGGGGCTACACCTTC.